This entry concerns a single T cell receptor beta chain. Its antigen is as yet unknown. Then a second PCR, running about 6 to 12 cycles, was carried out with a sample-barcoded 5' primer and a J-beta primer mix. TCRdb re-called the 5' RACE reads with MiXCR, one entry per CDR3 protein. The sample lists approximately 780,000 distinct CDR3 sequences; around 25% were seen once. V was pared by 2 bases and J by 4 bases, with 21 bases between. The CDR3 length is 19 residues. Germline V gene sequence: CDR1 MGHRA, CDR2 YSYEKL. The sample belongs to a study of blood T cells in healthy people across ages. Study-wide results and limits: Bulk PBMC profiling left naive and antigen-experienced comparisons inconclusive.

The same data also contributed to another study, on T cells of mothers and their children.

V gene TRBV4-1 combines with J gene TRBJ1-6; no definite D call. Sequencing was done on a sample of blood. This clonotype originated in a boy younger than 18 in good health. The CDR3 protein is CASSQWTGRRTSYNSPLHF. CDR3 coding DNA: TGCGCCAGCAGCCAATGGACCGGACGCAGGACCTCATATAATTCACCCCTCCACTTT.